This T cell receptor beta chain was identified during a study of blood T cells in healthy people across ages. This CDR3 is built from 17 residues. Per germline, CDR1 LGHDT and CDR2 YNNKEL (reference sequence). The junction had 5 bases not matched to a gene; V was cut back by 4 bases and J by 0 bases. With a J-beta primer mix and a sample-barcoded 5' primer, a second PCR ran roughly 7 to 11 cycles. Every sample produced at least 2.5 million CDR3-containing paired-end reads. TCRdb used MiXCR to reprocess the 5' RACE reads, holding one entry per CDR3 protein. The repertoire includes 550,000 to 800,000 distinct CDR3 sequences, around 32% of them detected once, and about 16% sits in the top ten. This clonotype was counted at least ten times.

The clonotype comes from a woman older than 75 in good health. The sequenced sample consisted of blood. The chain couples TRBV3-1 to TRBJ2-7, with TRBD2 matching 14 bases. CDR3 protein: CASSPGTSGGTSYEQYF. CDR3 DNA: TGTGCCAGCAGCCCCGGGACTAGCGGGGGCACCTCCTACGAGCAGTACTTC.